Listed here are 7 T cell receptor beta chains from one sample, sequenced in a study of shared clonotypes between healthy human individuals. Profiling relied on immunoSEQ multiplex PCR, and the TCRdb table lists in-frame clones only, not all of them. The data show about 2.1 million clones, 90% to 95% seen once. Naive CD8 isolation took CD45RO-negative cells positively selected for CCR7 and excluded terminally differentiated effector memory CD45RA+ cells. What was sequenced was naive CD8+ T cells from PBMCs. These TCRs come from a man between 18 and 35 years old in good health. Some clones in this sample may be carry-over from other donors' samples.

J is TRBJ2-5 and V is TRBV7-9, with TRBD1 matching over 8 bases. J was trimmed by 5 bases and V by 5 bases; bases with no gene match: 13. The CDR3 covers 16 residues. CDR1 and CDR2 from the germline V gene are SEHNR and FQNEAQ (reference sequence). CDR3 region: CASSLGMDRVRETQYF. In DNA form, the CDR3 reads TGTGCCAGCAGCCTCGGGATGGACAGGGTGAGGGAGACCCAGTACTTC.

The DNA of the CDR3 is TGTGCCAGCAGCGGGGGACAGGAAACCTACGAGCAGTACTTC. Translated: CASSGGQETYEQYF. This rearrangement joins TRBV27 to TRBJ2-7; 8 bases line up with TRBD1. CDR3 length: 14 amino acids. The junction had 6 bases not matched to a gene; V was cut back by 6 bases and J by 2 bases. Germline-derived CDR1 and CDR2 are MNHEY and SMNVEV (reference sequence).

The chain uses TRBV6-4 and TRBJ1-3; 7 positions agree with TRBD1. The germline CDR1 and CDR2 sequences are MRHNA and SNTAGT. CDR3 length: 16 residues. The J segment lost 7 bases and the V segment lost 0 bases, leaving 9 bases of the junction unmatched. In DNA, the CDR3 is TGTGCCAGCAGTGACTCAGCCGGGACAGACCCTAACACCATATATTTT. This translates into CASSDSAGTDPNTIYF.

J is TRBJ2-7 and V is TRBV7-8; 9 bases are a match to TRBD2. In germline, CDR1 is SGHVS, CDR2 FQNEAQ. This CDR3 is 22 amino acids long. Trimming at V came to 2 bases and at J to 5 bases, leaving 28 bases not matched to a gene. The CDR3 coding sequence is TGTGCCAGCAGCTTACGGCTAGCGGGATCCTCTCGAGGGTTGGGGTCTTTCCACGAGCAGTACTTC. It codes for CASSLRLAGSSRGLGSFHEQYF.

The chain joins TRBV11-2 to TRBJ2-7; TRBD2 aligns across 10 bases. V lost 7 bases to trimming and J lost 1 base; unmatched junction nucleotides: 7. The CDR3 sequence is 15 residues long. Germline CDR1 and CDR2: SGHAT and FQNNGV. This CDR3 reads CASIVGTSASYEQYF. The CDR3 nucleotides are TGTGCCAGCATCGTAGGGACTAGCGCTTCCTACGAGCAGTACTTC.

This sequence joins TRBV28 and TRBJ1-5, with no clear D. The V and J ends lost 1 base and 7 bases respectively, with 8 bases between them. Per germline, CDR1 MDHEN and CDR2 SYDVKM. This CDR3 is built from 13 residues. CDR3 sequence reads: CASSLYTRQPQHF. CDR3 bases: TGTGCCAGCAGTTTATACACTCGACAGCCCCAGCATTTT.

This chain joins TRBV9 and TRBJ2-7; 9 nucleotides match TRBD2. Germline assignment: CDR1 SGDLS and CDR2 YYNGEE. The J segment lost 5 bases and the V segment lost 0 bases, leaving 6 bases of the junction unmatched. This CDR3 contains 15 residues. As DNA, the CDR3 is TGTGCCAGCAGCGTAGCATTAGCGGGAGTGGACGAGCAGTACTTC. This gives the protein CASSVALAGVDEQYF. Supplemented by reference TRBV9 and TRBJ2-7, the full variable domain reads DSGVTQTPKHLITATGQRVTLRCSPRSGDLSVYWYQQSLDQGLQFLIQYYNGEERAKGNILERFSAQQFPDLHSELNLSSLELGDSALYFCASSVALAGVDEQYFGPGTRLTVT.